This T cell receptor beta chain stems from a study of blood T cell repertoires in COVID-19. Using immunoSEQ multiplex PCR, the repertoire was profiled, and TCRdb retains in-frame clones only, with some absent. The data contain about 190,000 clones, roughly 85% of them singletons. CDR1 LNHDA and CDR2 SQIVND come from the germline V gene (reference sequence). Trimming at V came to 6 bases and at J to 5 bases, leaving 7 bases not matched to a gene. The CDR3 sequence is 14 residues long. The specimen sequenced was peripheral blood. This sequence originates from a man aged 55 to 70 with active or convalescent COVID-19. The chain carries TRBV19 and TRBJ1-2, with 9 bases that match TRBD1. The CDR3 DNA is TGTGCCAGTAGAAACAGGGGGCTAGGGTATGGCTACACCTTC. Its protein product is CASRNRGLGYGYTF.